Presented here are 30 T cell receptor beta chains from one specimen sequenced in a study of cytomegalovirus exposure and HLA in healthy donors. The PCR employed 60 Vbeta primers together with 13 Jbeta primers. Profiling relied on immunoSEQ multiplex PCR, and the TCRdb table lists in-frame clones only, not all of them. The sample shows approximately 120,000 clones, about 80% of them seen only once. The sample was PBMCs. The receptors shown here come from a woman between 45 and 65 years old in good health and CMV-seropositive.

The chain recombines TRBV7-7 with TRBJ2-7; possibly TRBD1 for D (5 bases). The V and J ends lost 2 bases and 2 bases respectively, with 19 bases between them. The length of the CDR3 is 17 residues. The V gene's germline CDR1 is SSHAT and CDR2 FNYEAQ (reference sequence). CDR3 nucleotide sequence: TGTGCCAGCAGCTTAAAGCCCACAAACAGGAAACCCTACGAGCAGTACTTC. Amino acid sequence: CASSLKPTNRKPYEQYF.

The V gene is TRBV25-1, the J gene TRBJ2-3; 12 positions agree with TRBD1. Unmatched junction bases numbered 12, after V lost 5 bases and J lost 6 bases. Looked up from germline, CDR1 is MGHDK and CDR2 is SYGVNS. The CDR3 runs 17 residues. The CDR3 reads CASSHLRGDRGPDTQYF. The DNA for the CDR3 is TGTGCCAGCAGTCATTTGAGGGGGGACAGGGGGCCGGATACGCAGTATTTT.

The gene calls are TRBV19 and TRBJ2-5; tentative D call: TRBD1 (6 bases). This CDR3 is built from 13 residues. Germline V lookup: CDR1 LNHDA, CDR2 SQIVND (reference sequence). Trimming pared 7 bases from V and 3 bases from J, leaving 12 bases between. In nucleotides, the CDR3 is TGTGCCAGTACCAACAGGGCCAAAGAGACCCAGTACTTC. Encoded protein: CASTNRAKETQYF.

Comments on this clone: A read error is likely, as this CDR3 ends without the conserved phenylalanine or tryptophan. This sequence joins TRBV29-1 and TRBJ2-7, with TRBD1 matching 10 bases. Germline V gene sequence: CDR1 SQVTM, CDR2 ANQGSEA. The CDR3 loop spans 14 amino acids. V was pared by 3 bases and J by 3 bases, with 5 bases of the junction left unmatched. For the CDR3, the DNA is TGCAGCGTTGAGTTGGGGGACAGGGGCTACGAGCAGTACTGC. Translating it yields CSVELGDRGYEQYC.

Only one count was recorded for this clone. The chain is built from TRBV10-3 and TRBJ2-5; 9 bases map to TRBD2. Per the germline V gene, CDR1 is ENHRY and CDR2 is SYGVKD. The CDR3 totals 15 residues. V was pared by 3 bases and J by 5 bases, with 7 bases of the junction left unmatched. CDR3 sequence: CAISDLAGMGETQYF. As DNA, the CDR3 is TGTGCCATCAGTGACCTAGCGGGAATGGGGGAGACCCAGTACTTC.

The V and J genes are TRBV5-1 and TRBJ2-1; D remains unclear. V was cut by 4 bases and J by 6 bases, with 8 bases left in between. CDR3 length: 12 residues. Germline V gene sequence: CDR1 SGHRS, CDR2 YFSETQ. CDR3 amino acids: CASSPQINEQFF. As DNA, the CDR3 is TGCGCCAGCAGCCCCCAAATCAATGAGCAGTTCTTC.

This clone was observed once. The chain recombines TRBV9 with TRBJ2-2; 8 nucleotides align to TRBD2. Unmatched junction bases numbered 8, after V lost 6 bases and J lost 7 bases. The germline V gene encodes CDR1 SGDLS and CDR2 YYNGEE. This CDR3 has 14 residues. The CDR3 spells CASTLAGFNGELFF. As DNA, the CDR3 is TGTGCCAGCACCTTAGCGGGATTTAACGGGGAGCTGTTTTTT. Looking up the rest from reference TRBV9 and TRBJ2-2 gives the full variable domain: DSGVTQTPKHLITATGQRVTLRCSPRSGDLSVYWYQQSLDQGLQFLIQYYNGEERAKGNILERFSAQQFPDLHSELNLSSLELGDSALYFCASTLAGFNGELFFGEGSRLTVL.

This clone was recorded only once. The rearrangement links TRBV2 to TRBJ2-3; no firm D call. CDR1 and CDR2 (germline): SNHLY, FYNNEI. CDR3 length: 13 residues. The ends were cut back, 2 bases at V and 3 bases at J, with 6 bases in the middle. DNA of the CDR3: TGTGCCAGCAGTGAACATGAGACAGATACGCAGTATTTT. Amino acid sequence: CASSEHETDTQYF. The full variable domain, its missing parts supplied by reference TRBV2 and TRBJ2-3, is EPEVTQTPSHQVTQMGQEVILRCVPISNHLYFYWYRQILGQKVEFLVSFYNNEISEKSEIFDDQFSVERPDGSNFTLKIRSTKLEDSAMYFCASSEHETDTQYFGPGTRLTVL.

This clone was picked up a small number of times. The chain recombines TRBV19 with TRBJ2-1; 7 bases align to TRBD1. The CDR3 contains 14 residues. J lost 8 bases, V lost 3 bases, and 7 bases had no gene match. From germline, CDR1 is LNHDA and CDR2 SQIVND (reference sequence). CDR3 sequence reads: CASSILDRAYEQFF. The DNA for the CDR3 is TGTGCCAGTAGTATCCTAGACAGGGCCTATGAGCAGTTCTTC.

Here the CDR3 DNA reads TGTGCCAGCAGCTTGGCCACGGAAGCGTACCAAGAGACCCAGTACTTC. It specifies CASSLATEAYQETQYF. The genes are TRBV5-5 and TRBJ2-5, with unresolved D. Looked up from germline, CDR1 is SGHKS and CDR2 is YYEKEE (reference sequence). The CDR3 consists of 16 residues. V lost 0 bases, J lost 0 bases, and 12 bases lay in between.

The CDR3 DNA sequence: TGTGCCAGCAGTTCCCGGGGGGGCACTGAAGCTTTCTTT. It yields the protein CASSSRGGTEAFF. V usage is TRBV27 and J usage is TRBJ1-1; D is perhaps TRBD1 (5 bases). The CDR3 sequence is 13 residues long. The V gene's germline CDR1 is MNHEY and CDR2 SMNVEV (reference sequence). Trimming cost V 4 bases and J 4 bases, with 10 bases left between them.

The V and J genes are TRBV11-2 and TRBJ2-7, with D perhaps TRBD1 (6 bases). Germline V lookup: CDR1 SGHAT, CDR2 FQNNGV. Trimming took off 5 bases at V and 3 bases at J, with 20 bases between the two ends. There are 16 residues in the CDR3. The CDR3: CASSRLRDKGDYEQYF. For the CDR3, the DNA is TGTGCCAGCAGCCGCCTCCGGGACAAGGGAGACTACGAGCAGTACTTC.

The chain recombines TRBV5-1 with TRBJ2-1; TRBD2 matches 11 bases. This CDR3 has 15 amino acids. The J segment lost 4 bases and the V segment lost 5 bases, leaving 5 bases of the junction unmatched. The germline V gene encodes CDR1 SGHRS and CDR2 YFSETQ. The CDR3: CASSSGTSGYNEQFF. The CDR3 DNA follows: TGCGCCAGCAGTTCCGGGACTAGCGGTTACAATGAGCAGTTCTTC.

This clone was counted only a few times. J is TRBJ2-2 and V is TRBV27, with TRBD2 matching 11 bases. Per the germline V gene, CDR1 is MNHEY and CDR2 is SMNVEV (reference sequence). CDR3 size: 15 residues. The junction had 3 bases not matched to a gene; V was cut back by 6 bases and J by 3 bases. This chain's CDR3 is CASRLAGGYTGELFF. Written as DNA, the CDR3 is TGTGCCAGCAGGCTAGCGGGAGGCTACACCGGGGAGCTGTTTTTT.

This clone was recorded once. V and J are TRBV6-1 and TRBJ2-3, with 7 bases fitting TRBD1. The CDR3 extends over 12 amino acids. Trimming took 9 bases from V and 2 from J; bases not matched to a gene: 2. In germline, CDR1 is MNHNS, CDR2 SASEGT. The CDR3 nucleotides read TGTGCCAGTAGGGGGCCCACAGATACGCAGTATTTT. It translates to CASRGPTDTQYF.

The rearrangement joins TRBV11-2 to TRBJ1-1; D uncertain. The CDR3 extends over 15 amino acids. Trimming took off 7 bases at V and 1 base at J, with 16 bases between the two ends. CDR1 and CDR2 (germline): SGHAT, FQNNGV. DNA for the CDR3: TGTGCCAGCACCTTGGGCGGCGGGGAGAACACTGAAGCTTTCTTT. This gives the protein CASTLGGGENTEAFF.

This rearrangement joins TRBV6-1 to TRBJ2-2, with 8 bases fitting TRBD1. Germline V gene sequence: CDR1 MNHNS, CDR2 SASEGT. J was trimmed by 10 bases and V by 3 bases; bases with no gene match: 10. The CDR3 is 15 amino acids. The CDR3 DNA is TGTGCCAGCAGTGAGCGGACAGGGCAGGGGGTGGAGCTGTTTTTT. Translating gives CASSERTGQGVELFF.

This clone has a handful of counts. The chain has TRBV4-3 and TRBJ1-1; tentatively, D is TRBD1 (5 bases). CDR3 length: 14 residues. Germline V lookup: CDR1 LGHNA, CDR2 YSLEER. Trimming left V 1 base short and J 8 bases short, with 14 bases between. CDR3 nucleotide sequence: TGCGCCAGCAGCCAAGCGGACAACATCCACGAAGCTTTCTTT. Translating it yields CASSQADNIHEAFF.

V and J are TRBV7-2 and TRBJ2-2, with D tentatively TRBD2 (5 bases). This CDR3 spans 15 amino acids. V dropped 7 bases and J dropped 0 bases, with 12 bases sitting between them. Germline-derived CDR1 and CDR2 are SGHTA and FQGNSA. This CDR3 reads CASKGPGTNTGELFF. Written as DNA, the CDR3 is TGTGCCAGCAAGGGCCCGGGAACGAACACCGGGGAGCTGTTTTTT.

The genes are TRBV7-9 and TRBJ2-2, with 9 positions matching TRBD2. The J segment lost 8 bases and the V segment lost 2 bases, leaving 6 bases of the junction unmatched. Germline CDR1 is SEHNR and CDR2 is FQNEAQ (reference sequence). This CDR3 spans 15 amino acids. As DNA, the CDR3 is TGTGCCAGCAGCTTAAATCCCACTAGCGGGGGGGAGCTGTTTTTT. Its translation: CASSLNPTSGGELFF.

This clone was picked up a small number of times. The chain uses TRBV6-5 and TRBJ2-3; 9 bases line up with TRBD1. V lost 2 bases and J lost 4; bases outside the gene matches: 1. CDR3 length: 14 amino acids. The germline V gene encodes CDR1 MNHEY and CDR2 SVGAGI. CDR3 in DNA: TGTGCCAGCAGTTACGGACAGGGGTCAGATACGCAGTATTTT. Amino acid sequence: CASSYGQGSDTQYF.

The chain carries TRBV5-5 and TRBJ2-5, with D possibly being TRBD2 (7 bases). Trimming took 4 bases from V and 5 from J, leaving 18 bases between them. The germline V gene has CDR1 SGHKS and CDR2 YYEKEE (reference sequence). There are 15 residues in the CDR3. The chain's CDR3 is CASSPRGGTSETQYF. The CDR3 coding sequence is TGTGCCAGCAGCCCAAGGGGGGGGACAAGCGAGACCCAGTACTTC.

J is TRBJ1-2 and V is TRBV27; tentatively, D is TRBD1 (6 bases). The CDR3 has 14 amino acids. The germline V gene encodes CDR1 MNHEY and CDR2 SMNVEV (reference sequence). V lost 3 bases to trimming and J lost 7 bases, with 15 bases between them. The CDR3 coding sequence is TGTGCCAGCAGTTTCCAGGGGCCCCGGTCTGGCTACACCTTC. This sequence encodes CASSFQGPRSGYTF.

Points on this clone: One end of the junction is discordant with germline, which a read error may explain. The chain couples TRBV7-9 to TRBJ1-2; D is uncertain. The CDR3 sequence is 15 residues long. Germline V gene data show CDR1 as SEHNR and CDR2 as FQNEAQ (reference sequence). CDR3 coding DNA: TGTTCCAGCAGCTTAGCCCTCTCCCCGGGGAAGGGCTACACCTTC. It translates to CSSSLALSPGKGYTF.

The V call is TRBV18, the J call TRBJ2-1; possibly TRBD2 for D (8 bases). The CDR3 has 15 amino acids. Germline V gene sequence: CDR1 KGHSH, CDR2 LQKENI. The V end lost 6 bases, the J end lost 10 bases, and 22 bases lay between the germline ends. This chain's CDR3 is CASSTGGGAAGEQFF. As DNA, the CDR3 is TGTGCCAGCTCGACGGGAGGGGGCGCGGCAGGGGAGCAGTTCTTC.

In its sample, this clone was seen once. The rearrangement joins TRBV19 to TRBJ2-7, with 8 bases fitting TRBD1. CDR1 is LNHDA and CDR2 is SQIVND in the germline V gene (reference sequence). J was trimmed by 0 bases and V by 5 bases; bases with no gene match: 6. The CDR3 extends over 15 amino acids. The CDR3 protein is CASSPRTGSSYEQYF. In DNA, the CDR3 is TGTGCCAGTAGTCCCCGGACAGGGAGCTCCTACGAGCAGTACTTC.

The rearrangement joins TRBV4-1 to TRBJ2-3, with 14 bases identical to TRBD2. Trimming removed 0 bases from V and 3 bases from J; junction bases left unmatched: 2. This CDR3 region has 17 residues. From germline, CDR1 is MGHRA and CDR2 YSYEKL. CDR3 residues: CASSQDGTSGSTDTQYF. The CDR3 DNA is TGCGCCAGCAGCCAAGATGGGACTAGCGGGAGTACAGATACGCAGTATTTT.

The chain couples TRBV11-3 to TRBJ2-2, with TRBD2 as a possible D gene (5 bases). CDR3 length: 16 amino acids. V lost 5 bases and J lost 2, with 15 bases in between. From germline, CDR1 is SGHNT and CDR2 YENEEA. In DNA form, the CDR3 reads TGTGCCAGCAGCCCGTGGGCAGGAGGTAACACCGGGGAGCTGTTTTTT. Protein sequence: CASSPWAGGNTGELFF.

The chain carries TRBV19 and TRBJ2-7; 10 positions match TRBD2. The CDR3 consists of 14 residues. Germline V gives CDR1 LNHDA, CDR2 SQIVND (reference sequence). V shed 8 bases, J shed 7 bases, and the junction held 11 bases outside the gene matches. The CDR3: CASCPSGGSWEQYF. CDR3 coding DNA: TGTGCCAGTTGCCCTAGCGGGGGATCCTGGGAGCAGTACTTC.

This clone was observed a few times. This chain links TRBV13 with TRBJ2-7, with TRBD2 as a possible D gene (5 bases). CDR3 length equals 16 residues. The germline V gene has CDR1 PRHDT and CDR2 FYEKMQ (reference sequence). V was trimmed by 4 bases and J by 1 base, leaving 17 bases between them. The DNA of the CDR3 is TGTGCCAGCAGCTCCCCGGCCGGGGTTACTTCCTACGAGCAGTACTTC. Its protein is CASSSPAGVTSYEQYF.